This T cell receptor (beta chain) comes out of a study of PD-1 blockade in classical Hodgkin lymphoma. As to time point: cycle 4 day 1 (C4D1), after 6 weeks of nivolumab. With no exception, relapse followed autologous stem cell transplantation in all patients, and brentuximab vedotin exposure varied. Thawed PBMCs were subjected to magnetic negative selection, which yielded isolated CD8+ T cells. Note on this clone: Its specificity is not known.

From germline, CDR1 is DFQATT and CDR2 SNEGSKA (reference sequence). Deletions cut 6 bases from V and 9 bases from J, with 9 bases between. CDR3 size: 10 residues. The table came from immunoSEQ multiplex PCR; TCRdb's copy has only in-frame clones and leaves some out. The data contain almost 20,000 clones, more than 75% of them singletons. Study outcomes and limitations: By C4D1 there was a significant rise in CD4+ TCR diversity but not in CD8+ TCR diversity. What drove the repertoire differences, possibly disease activity or prior therapy, has not been defined. Anyone who began nivolumab under 1 year after ASCT was excluded. Complete responders had baseline diversity similar to newly diagnosed patients.

This receptor was obtained from a human donor with classical Hodgkin lymphoma. Source: CD8+ T cells from blood, taken before the fourth cycle of nivolumab. V is TRBV20-1 and J is TRBJ2-1, with D uncertain. The CDR3 here is CSAQWSEQFF. CDR3 DNA sequence: TGCAGTGCCCAATGGAGTGAGCAGTTCTTC.